Following are 19 T cell receptor beta chains from one sample sequenced in a study of blood T cell repertoires in COVID-19. The data were produced by immunoSEQ multiplex PCR, yet TCRdb's version contains in-frame clones alone and is incomplete. The sample has roughly 190,000 clones; around 85% are singletons. Sequenced input: peripheral blood. The receptors originated from a woman aged 60-75 years with acute or convalescent COVID-19.

The sample holds one count of this clone. This sequence joins TRBV19 and TRBJ1-5; a weak D match, TRBD1 (6 bases). The CDR3 has 17 residues. CDR1 and CDR2 from the germline V gene are LNHDA and SQIVND (reference sequence). The germline V and J ends were trimmed by 3 bases and 7 bases, with 22 bases remaining between them. The CDR3 here is CASSIVFQGGRSQPQHF. The DNA of the CDR3 is TGTGCCAGTAGTATCGTTTTCCAAGGGGGAAGGAGCCAGCCCCAGCATTTT.

The chain joins TRBV7-2 to TRBJ1-2, with D maybe TRBD1 (5 bases). The CDR3 consists of 14 residues. The V and J ends lost 11 bases and 2 bases respectively, with 18 bases between them. Per germline, CDR1 SGHTA and CDR2 FQGNSA. CDR3 DNA: TGTGCCGTCGGCGGGGGTGCGCGCAACTATGGCTACACCTTC. Amino acids: CAVGGGARNYGYTF.

The chain couples TRBV5-1 to TRBJ1-4, with a tentative D call TRBD1 (6 bases). Trimming removed 4 bases at V and 5 bases at J, with 12 bases between. CDR3 size: 14 residues. The germline V gene encodes CDR1 SGHRS and CDR2 YFSETQ. For the CDR3, the DNA is TGCGCCAGCAGCCCGGGACACGGGAATGAAAAACTGTTTTTT. This gives the protein CASSPGHGNEKLFF.

This clone occurred once. V gene TRBV28 combines with J gene TRBJ1-1; 8 positions agree with TRBD1. The CDR3 spans 14 residues. V shed 8 bases and J 1 base; nucleotides not matched to a gene: 6. Germline V CDR1 and CDR2: MDHEN, SYDVKM. CDR3 loop: CASDNRGKNTEAFF. The CDR3 region has the DNA TGTGCCAGCGATAACAGGGGGAAGAACACTGAAGCTTTCTTT.

The rearrangement uses TRBV6-5 and TRBJ2-7; 11 bases line up with TRBD1. CDR1 MNHEY and CDR2 SVGAGI come from the germline V gene. There are 14 residues in the CDR3. Unmatched junction bases numbered 1, after V lost 2 bases and J lost 4 bases. CDR3 in DNA: TGTGCCAGCAGTTACGGGACAGGGGGTTACGAGCAGTACGTC. Encoded protein: CASSYGTGGYEQYV.

The chain joins TRBV7-2 to TRBJ1-2; D ambiguous. Germline V gene sequence: CDR1 SGHTA, CDR2 FQGNSA. The CDR3 loop spans 13 amino acids. The V end was cut by 3 bases, the J end by 0 bases, with 5 bases between. DNA for the CDR3: TGTGCCAGCAGCTTGCGAGCTAACTATGGCTACACCTTC. Amino acid sequence: CASSLRANYGYTF.

The chain joins TRBV5-1 to TRBJ1-3, with D uncertain. In germline, CDR1 is SGHRS, CDR2 YFSETQ. There are 14 residues in the CDR3. Trimming took 1 base from V and 2 from J, leaving 7 bases between them. CDR3 DNA sequence: TGCGCCAGCAGCTTGAATCTTCCTGGAAACACCATATATTTT. Amino acid sequence: CASSLNLPGNTIYF.

The chain links TRBV7-9 to TRBJ1-2; D might be TRBD1 (5 bases). Germline-derived CDR1 and CDR2 are SEHNR and FQNEAQ (reference sequence). V lost 5 bases, J lost 8 bases, and 18 bases lay in between. There are 14 residues in the CDR3. The CDR3 spells CASSPHGGGEGYTF. The CDR3 DNA reads TGTGCCAGCAGCCCTCACGGGGGGGGAGAAGGCTACACCTTC.

This chain links TRBV7-8 with TRBJ2-3; the match to TRBD2 covers 8 bases. The CDR3 length is 15 residues. Per germline, CDR1 SGHVS and CDR2 FQNEAQ. Trimming at V came to 2 bases and at J to 2 bases, leaving 3 bases not matched to a gene. Here the CDR3 reads CASSLTSGLTDTQYF. As DNA, the CDR3 is TGTGCCAGCAGCTTAACTAGCGGCCTCACAGATACGCAGTATTTT.

This clone was observed a single time. Other DNA sequences in the same sample also yield this CDR3. In nucleotides, the CDR3 is TGTGCCATCAGTGAGTCCGGACAGGGGAACACTGAAGCTTTCTTT. This gives the protein CAISESGQGNTEAFF. The chain couples TRBV10-3 to TRBJ1-1; 8 positions match TRBD1. The CDR3 is 15 amino acids. Germline V lookup: CDR1 ENHRY, CDR2 SYGVKD. The J segment lost 1 base and the V segment lost 0 bases, leaving 1 base of the junction unmatched.

The chain is built from TRBV5-8 and TRBJ2-7; no definite D call. The germline gives CDR1 SGHTS, CDR2 YDEGEE. The V end lost 1 base, the J end lost 0 bases, and 5 bases lay between the germline ends. The CDR3 consists of 13 residues. The CDR3, as DNA: TGTGCCAGCAGCTTGTATAGCTCCTACGAGCAGTACTTC. This codes for CASSLYSSYEQYF.

This rearrangement joins TRBV15 to TRBJ2-1; D is perhaps TRBD2 (6 bases). The germline CDR1 and CDR2 sequences are LNHNV and YYDKDF (reference sequence). The V end lost 4 bases, the J end lost 4 bases, and 11 bases lay between the germline ends. The CDR3 runs 14 residues. The CDR3 region is CATSTRDSYNEQFF. CDR3 in DNA: TGTGCCACCAGCACCCGGGACTCTTACAATGAGCAGTTCTTC.

This clone was seen a single time. The rearrangement joins TRBV4-2 to TRBJ1-5, with D possibly being TRBD1 (5 bases). V lost 0 bases, J lost 6 bases, and 12 bases lay in between. Germline values: CDR1 LGHNA, CDR2 YNFKEQ. The CDR3 consists of 15 residues. CDR3 residues: CASSQDTQGGQPQHF. The CDR3 coding sequence is TGTGCCAGCAGCCAAGATACCCAGGGAGGTCAGCCCCAGCATTTT.

J is TRBJ1-1 and V is TRBV5-1; weak D call: TRBD1 (5 bases). V was clipped by 0 bases and J by 11 bases, with 14 bases between them. Germline loops: CDR1 SGHRS, CDR2 YFSETQ. The CDR3 runs to 13 residues. DNA for the CDR3: TGCGCCAGCAGCTTGGAGGCAGGGAGGGAGGCTTTCTTT. Translated, it gives CASSLEAGREAFF.

The chain links TRBV7-2 to TRBJ1-5; tentative D call: TRBD1 (5 bases). V lost 0 bases to trimming and J lost 6 bases, with 9 bases between them. The CDR3 has 14 residues. In germline, CDR1 is SGHTA, CDR2 FQGNSA. The CDR3: CASSLARGSQPQHF. CDR3 in DNA: TGTGCCAGCAGCTTAGCTAGGGGCAGTCAGCCCCAGCATTTT.

The chain recombines TRBV5-1 with TRBJ2-7; 7 nucleotides match TRBD1. The V segment lost 2 bases and the J segment 6 bases; nucleotides outside the gene matches: 17. This CDR3 region has 17 residues. Germline CDR1 is SGHRS and CDR2 is YFSETQ. In DNA form, the CDR3 reads TGCGCCAGCAGCTTTTGGACAGGTGTAGTGGGTAGGTCCGAGCAGTACGTC. This translates into CASSFWTGVVGRSEQYV.

This clone occurred a few times. The rearrangement joins TRBV5-1 to TRBJ1-6; TRBD1 is a possible D gene (6 bases). V was pared by 5 bases and J by 14 bases, with 26 bases between. The CDR3 totals 16 residues. Germline V gene data show CDR1 as SGHRS and CDR2 as YFSETQ. This chain's CDR3 is CASRSSLLGAAQALHF. CDR3 coding DNA: TGCGCCAGCAGAAGTTCACTGTTGGGGGCGGCCCAGGCCCTCCACTTT.

The rearrangement links TRBV7-9 to TRBJ1-2, with D hard to call. The CDR3 runs to 13 residues. CDR1 is SEHNR, CDR2 FQNEAQ, per germline (reference sequence). V was trimmed by 1 base and J by 1 base, leaving 4 bases between them. CDR3 sequence (DNA): TGTGCCAGCAGCTTAGGAGTTAACTATGGCTACACCTTC. Amino acid sequence: CASSLGVNYGYTF.

The J gene is TRBJ1-1, the V gene TRBV5-4; no firm D call. Germline V lookup: CDR1 SGHNT, CDR2 YYREEE (reference sequence). V lost 5 bases and J 7 bases, leaving 15 bases between the germline ends. This CDR3 has 13 residues. In DNA, the CDR3 is TGTGCCAGCAGTGACGGGTCAAGGTATGAAGCTTTCTTT. This sequence encodes CASSDGSRYEAFF.